These T cell receptor beta chains were read from a single sample in a study of shared clonotypes between healthy human individuals. Clones were read by immunoSEQ multiplex PCR, and TCRdb kept only the in-frame ones, dropping some. Counted here are about 2.3 million clones, 85% to 95% occurring once; the ten biggest clones make up 0.37%. The sequenced sample was naive CD4+ T cells from PBMCs. All receptors derive from a young man in good health. Some clones in this sample may be carry-over from other donors' samples. The CDR3 runs from the conserved cysteine through the conserved F or W. The D gene is left open where the match is weak. The listing skips clone size in some rows; elsewhere it reads once, few, many or a size class.

v_gene,j_gene,abundance,d_gene,CDR3nt,CDR3aa
TRBV11-3,TRBJ2-1,-,TRBD2,TGTGCCAGCAGCCGCGGGGGGGGCAATGAGCAGTTCTTC,CASSRGGGNEQFF
TRBV2,TRBJ2-1,-,-,TGTGCCAGCAGTGACCCAGGGGGTCTAGCGGGTAGAGGGAATGAGCAGTTCTTC,CASSDPGGLAGRGNEQFF
TRBV27,TRBJ2-5,once,-,TGTGCCAGCAGTTTTCGAGAGCGGGAGACCCAGTACTTC,CASSFRERETQYF
TRBV5-4,TRBJ1-4,-,-,TGTGCCAGCAGCTCCCTCCTCCCCGAAAAACTGTTTTTT,CASSSLLPEKLFF
TRBV4-2,TRBJ1-5,-,-,TGTGCCAGCAGCCAAGTTTTTAATCAGCCCCAGCATTTT,CASSQVFNQPQHF
TRBV5-4,TRBJ2-7,-,-,TGTGCCAGCAGCCCACCGGGCAACCTTCCCTACGAGCAGTACTTC,CASSPPGNLPYEQYF
TRBV6-1,TRBJ2-7,-,-,TGTGCCAGCAGTGCAAGGGACGGCCCCTTTGAGCAGTACTTC,CASSARDGPFEQYF
TRBV30,TRBJ1-6,-,TRBD1,TGTGCCTCGACAGGGGGAAGTTCACCCCTCCACTTT,CASTGGSSPLHF
TRBV29-1,TRBJ2-3,-,TRBD2,TGCAGCGGATTAGGTGGGGAGGGAGCTGGTCCAGATACGCAGTATTTT,CSGLGGEGAGPDTQYF
TRBV6-1,TRBJ1-5,-,-,TGTGCCAGCACCTCCGGGACACCGAATCAGCCCCAGCATTTT,CASTSGTPNQPQHF
TRBV2,TRBJ2-3,-,-,TGTGCCAGCGACCCCCGGGGCAGGCTCACAGATACGCAGTATTTT,CASDPRGRLTDTQYF